The entry below describes one TCR beta chain. Its target is unknown. A deep-level run was used for the assay. Some clones are missing from TCRdb's copy, which holds only in-frame ones; the method was immunoSEQ multiplex PCR. The repertoire consists of 1.5 million to 2.5 million clones, with approximately 94% occurring once and the leading ten covering under 1.5%. This sample stems from a study of shared clonotypes between healthy human individuals. The study's findings and limits: Across a handful of donors, naive CD4 shared around 5.3%, naive CD8 approximately 3.5%, memory CD4 about 2.4%, memory CD8 0.4% to 0.5%.

CDR3 size: 15 residues. Germline V CDR1 and CDR2: LNHDA, SQIVND (reference sequence). The V and J ends lost 3 bases and 6 bases, in that order; junction bases with no gene match: 8. Terminally differentiated effector memory CD45RA+ cells were excluded from the naive CD8 cells, which were CD45RO-negative and positively selected for CCR7. The sequenced sample consisted of naive CD8+ T cells sorted from blood. The TCR was taken from a young man in good health. J is TRBJ1-5 and V is TRBV19; the match to TRBD1 covers 7 bases. Written as DNA, the CDR3 is TGTGCCAGTAGTATCGAGCCTAGGGGGCGTCAGCCCCAGCATTTT. Amino acid sequence: CASSIEPRGRQPQHF.